Below, 21 T cell receptor beta chains from the same sample are listed, as sequenced in a study of blood T cell repertoires in COVID-19. Profiled with immunoSEQ multiplex PCR; TCRdb holds only in-frame clones, not every one. The sample records over 200,000 clones, over 75% being singletons. Sequenced: peripheral blood. These TCRs come from an elderly man with acute or convalescent COVID-19.

The chain uses TRBV27 and TRBJ2-1; 12 bases are shared with TRBD2. Losses at the gene ends were 6 bases for V and 9 bases for J; bases not matched to a gene: 18. The germline CDR1 and CDR2 sequences are MNHEY and SMNVEV (reference sequence). The CDR3 loop spans 18 amino acids. In nucleotides, the CDR3 is TGTGCCAGCAGGCATACCAGGCTAGGGCTAGCGGGAGGGATTGAGCAGTTCTTC. It specifies CASRHTRLGLAGGIEQFF.

This clone occurred once. The gene calls are TRBV18 and TRBJ2-1; D gene ambiguous. The CDR3 loop spans 13 amino acids. Trimming pared 3 bases from V and 0 bases from J, leaving 3 bases between. Germline V gene sequence: CDR1 KGHSH, CDR2 LQKENI. The CDR3 spells CASSPSSYNEQFF. The DNA for the CDR3 is TGTGCCAGCTCACCTAGCTCCTACAATGAGCAGTTCTTC. Together with reference TRBV18 and TRBJ2-1, the CDR3 gives the full variable domain: NAGVMQNPRHLVRRRGQEARLRCSPMKGHSHVYWYRQLPEEGLKFMVYLQKENIIDESGMPKERFSAEFPKEGPSILRIQQVVRGDSAAYFCASSPSSYNEQFFGPGTRLTVL.

The chain uses TRBV30 and TRBJ1-2, with D perhaps matching TRBD1 (5 bases). This CDR3 is built from 12 residues. Trimming left V 0 bases short and J 13 bases short, with 15 bases between. CDR1 is GTSNPN, CDR2 SVGIG, per germline (reference sequence). The CDR3 DNA sequence: TGTGCCTGGAGTGTAATATGGGGCCGTACCACCTTC. Protein sequence: CAWSVIWGRTTF.

The chain employs TRBV12-3 or TRBV12-4 and TRBJ1-2; perhaps TRBD1 as D (5 bases). This CDR3 has 13 amino acids. Trimming cost V 5 bases and J 4 bases, with 11 bases left between them. The CDR3 loop reads CASSGTGGYGYTF. The CDR3 nucleotides are TGTGCCAGCAGTGGGACTGGGGGCTATGGCTACACCTTC.

This chain joins TRBV18 and TRBJ2-1; TRBD2 aligns across 12 bases. Per the germline V gene, CDR1 is KGHSH and CDR2 is LQKENI. This CDR3 comprises 15 residues. Losses at the gene ends were 6 bases for V and 8 bases for J; bases not matched to a gene: 8. The CDR3 here is CASSFTSGRFDEQFF. In nucleotides, the CDR3 is TGTGCCAGCTCGTTCACTAGCGGGAGGTTTGATGAGCAGTTCTTC.

V gene TRBV29-1 combines with J gene TRBJ2-3; D gene ambiguous. CDR1 SQVTM and CDR2 ANQGSEA come from the germline V gene. The CDR3 contains 12 residues. The V gene lost 2 bases and the J gene lost 2 bases, with 5 bases spanning the gap. The CDR3: CSVELSTDTQYF. The DNA of the CDR3 is TGCAGCGTTGAACTTTCCACAGATACGCAGTATTTT.

V is TRBV10-3 and J is TRBJ2-3, with a weak D call TRBD2 (6 bases). CDR1 is ENHRY and CDR2 is SYGVKD in the germline V gene. This CDR3 contains 14 residues. Between the trimmed V and J ends, which lost 10 bases and 5 bases, there was a span of 19 bases. The CDR3: CATSVSGVGDTQYF. In DNA, the CDR3 is TGTGCCACCTCAGTGTCGGGAGTGGGAGATACGCAGTATTTT.

The chain combines TRBV5-1 with TRBJ2-3; 10 nucleotides line up with TRBD2. This CDR3 contains 17 residues. V shed 0 bases and J 4 bases; nucleotides not matched to a gene: 8. Germline V gives CDR1 SGHRS, CDR2 YFSETQ. The CDR3 loop is CASSLGASGRNADTQYF. The CDR3 bases are TGCGCCAGCAGCTTGGGGGCTAGCGGGAGAAACGCAGATACGCAGTATTTT.

This clone showed up just once. This rearrangement joins TRBV5-6 to TRBJ2-1; D may be TRBD1 (6 bases). This CDR3 has 17 amino acids. The V gene's germline CDR1 is SGHDT and CDR2 YYEEEE. V was shortened by 3 bases and J by 4 bases, with 20 bases between the two germline ends. Written as DNA, the CDR3 is TGTGCCAGCAGCTGGGGGCTTGGGCAGCAGCAATACAATGAGCAGTTCTTC. Protein sequence: CASSWGLGQQQYNEQFF.

This clone came up once. The gene calls are TRBV27 and TRBJ2-5, with a possible D match to TRBD1 (6 bases). Germline V lookup: CDR1 MNHEY, CDR2 SMNVEV (reference sequence). Trimming left V 3 bases short and J 3 bases short, with 8 bases between. The length of the CDR3 is 13 residues. CDR3 DNA sequence: TGTGCCAGCAGTTTCAACAGGGAAGAGACCCAGTACTTC. Translating gives CASSFNREETQYF.

This chain joins TRBV18 and TRBJ2-5, with 7 bases fitting TRBD2. Germline V gene lookup returns CDR1 KGHSH and CDR2 LQKENI. The CDR3 covers 14 residues. Trimming cost V 3 bases and J 5 bases; bases outside gene matches: 6. The DNA of the CDR3 is TGTGCCAGCTCACCCCCTGCGGGAGTTGAGACCCAGTACTTC. Translating it yields CASSPPAGVETQYF.

The chain is built from TRBV19 and TRBJ2-3; TRBD1 is a possible D gene (5 bases). The V gene lost 7 bases and the J gene lost 1 base, with 12 bases spanning the gap. CDR1 is LNHDA and CDR2 is SQIVND in the germline V gene (reference sequence). The CDR3 is 14 residues long. The CDR3 reads CASNWGPRTDTQYF. The CDR3 nucleotides read TGTGCCAGTAACTGGGGCCCGCGCACAGATACGCAGTATTTT.

The genes are TRBV30 and TRBJ2-5; TRBD2 matches at 7 bases. Germline CDR1 is GTSNPN and CDR2 is SVGIG (reference sequence). The CDR3 length is 13 residues. Losses at the gene ends were 4 bases for V and 5 bases for J; bases not matched to a gene: 7. CDR3 sequence: CAWTRGRGETQYF. The CDR3 DNA reads as TGTGCCTGGACCCGCGGGAGAGGGGAGACCCAGTACTTC.

This clone was found a few times. DNA for the CDR3: TGTGCCAGCAGCTCGGGACAGGGGGCGGTCTATGGCTACACCTTC. It translates to CASSSGQGAVYGYTF. This chain connects TRBV7-2 to TRBJ1-2, with 12 bases that match TRBD1. There are 15 residues in the CDR3. V trimming: 4 bases; J trimming: 4 bases; junction bases outside the gene matches: 4. From germline, CDR1 is SGHTA and CDR2 FQGNSA.

The V gene is TRBV21-1, the J gene TRBJ2-7; the tabulated D call, TRBD1, remains unverified against the DNA. TRBV21-1 is tagged as a pseudogene. The CDR3 has 13 amino acids. This chain's CDR3 is CATPTGRSYEQYV. In DNA form, the CDR3 reads TGTGCCACCCCGACAGGGCGGTCCTACGAGCAGTACGTC.

The chain carries TRBV19 and TRBJ2-3; 7 bases are shared with TRBD1. In germline, CDR1 is LNHDA, CDR2 SQIVND (reference sequence). This CDR3 is 14 amino acids long. Trimming at V came to 4 bases and at J to 5 bases, leaving 6 bases not matched to a gene. The CDR3, as DNA: TGTGCCAGTAGTACCCCCGGGACAGAAGATACGCAGTATTTT. Residues: CASSTPGTEDTQYF.

This clone has just one count. The genes are TRBV4-2 and TRBJ1-3, with D unresolved. V lost 6 bases and J 1 base, leaving 19 bases between the germline ends. The CDR3 runs 17 residues. Germline lookup yields CDR1 LGHNA and CDR2 YNFKEQ. CDR3 protein: CASSRREESGSGNTIYF. The DNA for the CDR3 is TGTGCCAGCAGTAGAAGGGAAGAGTCGGGATCTGGAAACACCATATATTTT.

J is TRBJ1-2 and V is TRBV21-1; TRBD1 is the table's D call and was not checked against the DNA. TRBV21-1 is marked as a pseudogene. This CDR3 comprises 12 residues. Written as DNA, the CDR3 is TGTGCCAGCAGCAAGACAGGAGATGGCTACACCTTC. Translation: CASSKTGDGYTF.

The rearrangement links TRBV19 to TRBJ1-1; 8 nucleotides match TRBD1. The V gene's germline CDR1 is LNHDA and CDR2 SQIVND (reference sequence). V lost 4 bases to trimming and J lost 0 bases; unmatched junction nucleotides: 10. The CDR3 consists of 17 residues. The CDR3: CASSTPGGRVMNTEAFF. DNA for the CDR3: TGTGCCAGTAGTACCCCAGGGGGCCGCGTTATGAACACTGAAGCTTTCTTT.

This clone was counted once. V is TRBV6-5 and J is TRBJ2-7; 8 nucleotides line up with TRBD2. Germline CDR1 is MNHEY and CDR2 is SVGAGI. The V segment lost 6 bases and the J segment 6 bases; nucleotides outside the gene matches: 7. CDR3 length: 13 residues. CDR3 DNA: TGTGCCAGCAGGCGAGCGGGAGTAGGCGAGCAGTACTTC. Its protein product is CASRRAGVGEQYF.

This clone came up a few times. The chain links TRBV7-9 to TRBJ1-4, with TRBD1 identical over 9 bases. The germline V gene encodes CDR1 SEHNR and CDR2 FQNEAQ (reference sequence). The CDR3 is made up of 15 amino acids. J was trimmed by 8 bases and V by 1 base; bases with no gene match: 5. CDR3 bases: TGTGCCAGCAGCTTAGGCGGGACAGGGAGAGAAAAACTGTTTTTT. It is translated as CASSLGGTGREKLFF.